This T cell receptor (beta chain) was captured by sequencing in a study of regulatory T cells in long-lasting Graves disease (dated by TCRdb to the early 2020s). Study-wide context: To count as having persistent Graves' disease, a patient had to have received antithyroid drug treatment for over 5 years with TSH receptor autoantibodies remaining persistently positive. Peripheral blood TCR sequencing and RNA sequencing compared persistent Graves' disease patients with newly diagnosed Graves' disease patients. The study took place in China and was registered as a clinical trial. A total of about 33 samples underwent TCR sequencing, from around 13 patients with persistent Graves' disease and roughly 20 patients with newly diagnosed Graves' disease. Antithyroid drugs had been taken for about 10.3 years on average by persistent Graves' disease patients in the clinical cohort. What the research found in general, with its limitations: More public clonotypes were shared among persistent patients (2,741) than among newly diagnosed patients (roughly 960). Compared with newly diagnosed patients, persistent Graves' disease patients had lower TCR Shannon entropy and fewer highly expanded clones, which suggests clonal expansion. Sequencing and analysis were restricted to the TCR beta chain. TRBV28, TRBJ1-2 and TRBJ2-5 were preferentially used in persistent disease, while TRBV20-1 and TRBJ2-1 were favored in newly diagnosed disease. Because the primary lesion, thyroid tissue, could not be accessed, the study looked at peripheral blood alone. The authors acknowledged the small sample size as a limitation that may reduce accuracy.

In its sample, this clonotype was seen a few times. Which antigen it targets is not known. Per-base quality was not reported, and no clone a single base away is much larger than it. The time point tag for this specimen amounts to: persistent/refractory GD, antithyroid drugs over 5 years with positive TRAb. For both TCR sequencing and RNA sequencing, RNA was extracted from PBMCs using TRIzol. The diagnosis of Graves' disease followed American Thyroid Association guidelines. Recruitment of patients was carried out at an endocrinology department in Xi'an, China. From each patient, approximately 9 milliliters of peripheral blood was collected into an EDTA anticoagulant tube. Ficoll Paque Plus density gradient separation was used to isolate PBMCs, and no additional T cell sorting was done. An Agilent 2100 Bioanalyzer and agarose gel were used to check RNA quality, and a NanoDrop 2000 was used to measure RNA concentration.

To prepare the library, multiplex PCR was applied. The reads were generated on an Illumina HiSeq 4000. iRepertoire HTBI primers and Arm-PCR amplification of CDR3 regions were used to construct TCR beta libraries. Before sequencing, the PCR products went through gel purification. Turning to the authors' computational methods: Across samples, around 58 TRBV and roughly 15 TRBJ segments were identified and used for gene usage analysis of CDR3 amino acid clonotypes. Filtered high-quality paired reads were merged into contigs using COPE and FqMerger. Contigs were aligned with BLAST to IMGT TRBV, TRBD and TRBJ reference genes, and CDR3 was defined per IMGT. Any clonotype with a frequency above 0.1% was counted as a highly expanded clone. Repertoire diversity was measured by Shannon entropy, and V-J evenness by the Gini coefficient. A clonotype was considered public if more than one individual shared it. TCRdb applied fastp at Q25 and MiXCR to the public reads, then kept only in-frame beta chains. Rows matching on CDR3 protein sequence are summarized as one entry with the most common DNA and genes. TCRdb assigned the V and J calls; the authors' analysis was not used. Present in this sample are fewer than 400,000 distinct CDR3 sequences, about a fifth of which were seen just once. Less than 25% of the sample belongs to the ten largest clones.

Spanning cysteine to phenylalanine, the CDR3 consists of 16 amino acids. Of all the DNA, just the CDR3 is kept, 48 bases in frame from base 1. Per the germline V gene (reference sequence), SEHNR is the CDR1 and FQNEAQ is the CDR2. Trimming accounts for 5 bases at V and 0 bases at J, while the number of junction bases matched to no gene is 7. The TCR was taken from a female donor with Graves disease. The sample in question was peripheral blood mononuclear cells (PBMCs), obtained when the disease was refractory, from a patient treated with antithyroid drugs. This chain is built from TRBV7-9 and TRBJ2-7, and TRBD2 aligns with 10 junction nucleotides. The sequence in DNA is TGTGCCAGCAGCGCCCCCGGGACTAGCGACTCCTACGAGCAGTACTTC. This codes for CASSAPGTSDSYEQYF.